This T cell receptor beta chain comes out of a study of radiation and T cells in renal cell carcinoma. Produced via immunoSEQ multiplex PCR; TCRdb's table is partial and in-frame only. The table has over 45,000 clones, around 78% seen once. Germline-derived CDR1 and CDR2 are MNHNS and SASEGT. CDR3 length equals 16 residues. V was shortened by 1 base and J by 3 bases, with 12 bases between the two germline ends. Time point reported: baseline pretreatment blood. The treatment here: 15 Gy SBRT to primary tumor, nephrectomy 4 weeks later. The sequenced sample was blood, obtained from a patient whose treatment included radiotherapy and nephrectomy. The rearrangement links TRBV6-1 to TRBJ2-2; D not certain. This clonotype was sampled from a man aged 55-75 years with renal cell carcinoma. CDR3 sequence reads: CASSEVLRTDTGELFF. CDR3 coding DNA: TGTGCCAGCAGTGAAGTATTGCGCACCGACACCGGGGAGCTGTTTTTT.